The entry that follows covers one TCR beta chain sequence. Germline lookup yields CDR1 SGHDT and CDR2 YYEEEE. This CDR3 is 11 amino acids long. The ends were cut back, 8 bases at V and 3 bases at J, with 9 bases in the middle. This entry belongs to a study of CD8+ T cells in alopecia areata. Study-wide context: Patients took tofacitinib for 6 to 18 months, followed by 6 drug-free months.

Extracted RNA was reverse transcribed into cDNA, the sequencing template. Sequenced by immunoSEQ multiplex PCR; TCRdb stores in-frame clones only, minus some. The sample includes 130,000 to 150,000 clones, more than 75% of them seen just once. The V call is TRBV5-6, the J call TRBJ2-7, with D uncertain. Sample: CD8+ T cells sorted from blood, taken at week 0. This TCR came from a human donor with alopecia areata. CDR3 nucleotides: TGTGCCAGTGGTAGTTTCTACGAGCAGTACTTC. Translated, it gives CASGSFYEQYF.